These 14 T cell receptor beta chains were all obtained from the same sample, sequenced in a study of cytomegalovirus exposure and HLA in healthy donors. 60 Vbeta and 13 Jbeta primers were used in PCR. Profiling relied on immunoSEQ multiplex PCR, and the TCRdb table lists in-frame clones only, not all of them. This repertoire includes 130,000 or so clones. The sequencing input was PBMCs. The source is a woman under 30 in good health and CMV-seronegative.

The J gene is TRBJ2-5, the V gene TRBV6-6, with TRBD2 matching over 14 bases. CDR1 and CDR2 (germline): MNHNY, SVGAGI (reference sequence). The CDR3 has 16 amino acids. The V gene end was trimmed by 2 bases and the J gene end by 3 bases; junction bases not matched to a gene: 2. The CDR3 is CASSYATSGGEETQYF. DNA for the CDR3: TGTGCCAGCAGTTACGCGACTAGCGGGGGGGAAGAGACCCAGTACTTC.

The genes are TRBV27 and TRBJ2-3; 10 nucleotides match TRBD2. V lost 6 bases, J lost 0 bases, and 6 bases stayed unmatched. Germline V gene lookup returns CDR1 MNHEY and CDR2 SMNVEV (reference sequence). There are 16 residues in the CDR3. CDR3: CASRLSGRESTDTQYF. DNA of the CDR3: TGTGCCAGCAGATTGAGCGGGAGGGAGAGCACAGATACGCAGTATTTT.

The rearrangement uses TRBV7-9 and TRBJ2-3; no firm D call. Per the germline V gene, CDR1 is SEHNR and CDR2 is FQNEAQ (reference sequence). V gave up 4 bases and J gave up 2 bases, with 10 bases separating them. The CDR3 length is 14 residues. Here the CDR3 reads CASSYEPYTDTQYF. CDR3 DNA sequence: TGTGCCAGCAGCTATGAACCCTACACAGATACGCAGTATTTT.

Comments on this clone: This sample includes further DNA sequences coding for the same CDR3. The chain uses TRBV9 and TRBJ2-3; 7 positions match TRBD2. Per germline, CDR1 SGDLS and CDR2 YYNGEE. The CDR3 is 14 residues long. V was clipped by 0 bases and J by 4 bases; unmatched bases: 2. The CDR3 region is CASSVAGGPDTQYF. CDR3 coding DNA: TGTGCCAGCAGCGTAGCGGGAGGACCAGATACGCAGTATTTT.

The chain couples TRBV29-1 to TRBJ2-3; weak D call: TRBD2 (5 bases). Between the trimmed V and J ends, which lost 4 bases and 0 bases, there was a span of 11 bases. CDR3 size: 14 residues. CDR1 SQVTM and CDR2 ANQGSEA come from the germline V gene. The CDR3 DNA is TGCAGCGTTGGGAGCGGCACTAGCACAGATACGCAGTATTTT. It codes for CSVGSGTSTDTQYF.

DNA for the CDR3: TGTGCCAGCAGCAGGGAAGGCAATCAGCCCCAGCATTTT. Protein sequence: CASSREGNQPQHF. The chain carries TRBV6-4 and TRBJ1-5; the D gene is possibly TRBD1 (5 bases). From germline, CDR1 is MRHNA and CDR2 SNTAGT. This CDR3 region has 13 residues. V lost 6 bases, J lost 2 bases, and 8 bases lay in between.

V usage is TRBV11-2 and J usage is TRBJ2-2; 7 bases match TRBD1. The CDR3 has 17 residues. The V and J ends lost 4 bases and 7 bases, in that order; junction bases with no gene match: 15. Germline V gene lookup returns CDR1 SGHAT and CDR2 FQNNGV. The CDR3 nucleotides are TGTGCCAGCAGCTACGACACTCGACAGGGTGCTGGCGGGGAGCTGTTTTTT. Its translation: CASSYDTRQGAGGELFF.

V usage is TRBV5-4 and J usage is TRBJ2-7; D perhaps matches TRBD2 (6 bases). Between the trimmed V and J ends, which lost 3 bases and 3 bases, there was a span of 16 bases. Germline values: CDR1 SGHNT, CDR2 YYREEE (reference sequence). The CDR3 sequence is 15 residues long. The CDR3 region has the DNA TGTGCCAGCAGCTCGTACGGGACTGGCGGCTACGAGCAGTACTTC. Translating gives CASSSYGTGGYEQYF.

The chain employs TRBV20-1 and TRBJ2-7; D not resolved. Per the germline V gene, CDR1 is DFQATT and CDR2 is SNEGSKA (reference sequence). The CDR3 loop spans 11 amino acids. The V gene lost 1 base and the J gene lost 7 bases, with 8 bases spanning the gap. CDR3 region: CSARVQREQYF. CDR3 sequence (DNA): TGCAGTGCTAGAGTCCAACGGGAGCAGTACTTC.

The chain couples TRBV27 to TRBJ2-7; 10 bases agree with TRBD2. The germline CDR1 and CDR2 sequences are MNHEY and SMNVEV (reference sequence). Trimming cost V 2 bases and J 5 bases; bases outside gene matches: 0. The CDR3 extends over 13 amino acids. CDR3 DNA: TGTGCCAGCAGTTTAACTAGCGGGAACGAGCAGTACGTC. Protein: CASSLTSGNEQYV.

This rearrangement joins TRBV19 to TRBJ1-4; D gene uncertain. The V gene lost 0 bases and the J gene lost 0 bases, with 14 bases spanning the gap. Germline V CDR1 and CDR2: LNHDA, SQIVND (reference sequence). The CDR3 spans 18 residues. The CDR3 DNA sequence: TGTGCCAGTAGTATAGAATGGGCGGGTTTTGCAACTAATGAAAAACTGTTTTTT. As protein: CASSIEWAGFATNEKLFF. The full variable domain, in which reference TRBV19 and TRBJ1-4 provide the parts outside the CDR3, is DGGITQSPKYLFRKEGQNVTLSCEQNLNHDAMYWYRQDPGQGLRLIYYSQIVNDFQKGDIAEGYSVSREKKESFPLTVTSAQKNPTAFYLCASSIEWAGFATNEKLFFGSGTQLSVL.

The rearrangement links TRBV12-5 to TRBJ2-3; 13 bases match TRBD2. The junction had 11 bases not matched to a gene; V was cut back by 5 bases and J by 0 bases. This CDR3 comprises 19 residues. In germline, CDR1 is LGHNT, CDR2 FRNRAP. CDR3 protein: CASGTAKGTSGTSTDTQYF. In DNA form, the CDR3 reads TGTGCTAGTGGTACAGCGAAAGGGACTAGCGGGACTAGCACAGATACGCAGTATTTT.

CDR3 DNA: TGTGCCAGCAGTCAAGTCGTGGGCGAGCAGTACTTC. It codes for CASSQVVGEQYF. The V call is TRBV7-2, the J call TRBJ2-5; no clear D gene. Judging by the DNA end, TRBJ2-7 fits better; the J call may be wrong. CDR1 is SGHTA, CDR2 FQGNSA, per germline. The CDR3 extends over 12 amino acids.

About this clone itself: Different DNA sequences within this sample yield the same CDR3. The chain is built from TRBV11-2 and TRBJ1-1, with TRBD1 matching 8 bases. CDR1 and CDR2 from the germline V gene are SGHAT and FQNNGV. J lost 2 bases, V lost 5 bases, and 1 base had no gene match. The CDR3 extends over 13 amino acids. CDR3 in DNA: TGTGCCAGCAGCCCAGGGGGCAACACTGAAGCTTTCTTT. This encodes CASSPGGNTEAFF.